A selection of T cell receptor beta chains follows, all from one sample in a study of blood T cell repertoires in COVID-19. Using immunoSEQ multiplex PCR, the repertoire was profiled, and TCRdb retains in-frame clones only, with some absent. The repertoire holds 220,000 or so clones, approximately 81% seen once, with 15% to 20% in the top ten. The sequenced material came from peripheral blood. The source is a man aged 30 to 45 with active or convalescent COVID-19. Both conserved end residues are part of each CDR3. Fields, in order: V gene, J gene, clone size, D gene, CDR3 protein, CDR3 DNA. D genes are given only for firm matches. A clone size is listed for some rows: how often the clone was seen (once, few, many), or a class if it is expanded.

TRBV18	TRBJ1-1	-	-	CASSLTGTGAEAFF	TGTGCCAGCTCTCTCACAGGGACGGGCGCTGAAGCTTTCTTT
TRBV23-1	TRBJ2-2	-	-	CASLGLRRNTGELFF	TGCGCCAGCTTGGGGCTGCGGCGGAACACCGGGGAGCTGTTTTTT
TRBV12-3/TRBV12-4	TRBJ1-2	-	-	CASKLVNRGYTF	TGTGCCAGCAAATTAGTAAACAGGGGCTACACCTTC
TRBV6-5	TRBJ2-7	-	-	CASQEELQYF	TGTGCCAGCCAGGAGGAATTGCAGTACTTC
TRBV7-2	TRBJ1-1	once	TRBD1	CASSAPGGGGTEAFF	TGTGCCAGCAGCGCACCAGGGGGTGGGGGCACTGAAGCTTTCTTT
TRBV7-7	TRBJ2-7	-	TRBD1	CASSTGTDYRQYF	TGTGCCAGCAGCACCGGGACAGACTATCGGCAGTACTTC
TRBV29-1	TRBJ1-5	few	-	CSVEQGQNQPQHF	TGCAGCGTTGAGCAGGGGCAAAATCAGCCCCAGCATTTT
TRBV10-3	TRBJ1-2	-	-	CAISSTGTNYGYTF	TGTGCCATCAGTTCTACAGGGACCAACTATGGCTACACCTTC
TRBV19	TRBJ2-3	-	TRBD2	CASSRLGAGGPDTQYF	TGTGCCAGTAGTCGCCTCGGAGCGGGAGGCCCAGATACGCAGTATTTT
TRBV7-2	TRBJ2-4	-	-	CASSLRGGGTKNIQYF	TGTGCCAGCAGCTTACGAGGGGGTGGGACCAAAAACATTCAGTACTTC
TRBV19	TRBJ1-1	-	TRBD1	CASSITGTGYTEAFF	TGTGCCAGTAGTATAACCGGGACAGGTTACACTGAAGCTTTCTTT
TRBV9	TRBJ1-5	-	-	CASSVDWGDQPQHF	TGTGCCAGCAGCGTCGACTGGGGGGATCAGCCCCAGCATTTT
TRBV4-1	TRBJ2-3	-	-	CASSQVATRVTDTQYF	TGCGCCAGCAGCCAAGTGGCGACTAGGGTCACGGATACGCAGTATTTT
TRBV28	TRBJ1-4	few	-	CASSFPGGLEKLFF	TGTGCCAGCAGTTTCCCCGGGGGACTGGAAAAACTGTTTTTT